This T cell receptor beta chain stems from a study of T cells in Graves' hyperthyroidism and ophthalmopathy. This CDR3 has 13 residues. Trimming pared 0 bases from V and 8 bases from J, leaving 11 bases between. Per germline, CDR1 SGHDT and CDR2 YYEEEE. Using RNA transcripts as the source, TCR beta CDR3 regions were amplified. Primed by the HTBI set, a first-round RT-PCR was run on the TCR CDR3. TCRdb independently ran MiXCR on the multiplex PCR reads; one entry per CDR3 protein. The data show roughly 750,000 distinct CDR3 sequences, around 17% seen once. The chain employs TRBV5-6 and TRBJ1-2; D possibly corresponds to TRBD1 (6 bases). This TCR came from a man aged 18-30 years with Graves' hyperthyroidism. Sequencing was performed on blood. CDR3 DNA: TGTGCCAGCAGCTTGGTACAGGGTGAAGGCTACACCTTC. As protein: CASSLVQGEGYTF.